This T cell receptor beta chain was identified in a study of blood T cell repertoires in COVID-19. Whole-study context: Collection of acute and convalescent COVID-19 samples took place in the United States, Italy and Spain. The analysed material was cDNA or gDNA that came from T cells, B-cell-depleted T cells, or PBMCs.

Germline CDR1 and CDR2: LNHNV and YYDKDF (reference sequence). The CDR3 contains 16 residues. Trimming removed 1 base from V and 1 base from J, with 13 bases in between. In the original analysis: Reference gene primer amplification in the assay estimated nucleated cell counts. TCRdb's copy holds only in-frame clones and misses some; the assay was immunoSEQ multiplex PCR. The V and J calls and the clone size are those of that table, but D and trimming were determined from the DNA. Of around 290,000 clones in the sample, around 87% were seen once. This sequence was found in a woman between 50 and 59 years old who had recovered from COVID-19. The source material was peripheral blood. The chain recombines TRBV15 with TRBJ1-1; tentative D call: TRBD1 (5 bases). The chain's CDR3 is CATSRGKGMQNTEAFF. Written as DNA, the CDR3 is TGTGCCACCAGCAGAGGTAAGGGGATGCAGAACACTGAAGCTTTCTTT.